What follows is one T cell receptor (beta chain) and its context. The data were obtained in a study of T cells in Graves' hyperthyroidism and ophthalmopathy. Per germline, CDR1 SGHRS and CDR2 YFSETQ. The CDR3 is made up of 15 amino acids. Trimming cost V 7 bases and J 1 base; bases outside gene matches: 5. TCR beta CDR3 regions were amplified from RNA. Researchers ran a first-round RT-PCR on the TCR CDR3 using the HTBI primer set. TCRdb ran MiXCR on the multiplex PCR reads and lists one entry per CDR3 protein. The sample consists of hundreds of thousands of distinct CDR3 sequences, roughly 40% of them appearing once.

The sample taken for sequencing was blood. The chain recombines TRBV5-1 with TRBJ1-1, with TRBD1 identical over 12 bases. This sequence was found in a man aged 18 to 29 with Graves' hyperthyroidism. The CDR3 DNA follows: TGCGCCAGCTCGGGGACAGGGGGCCGGAACACTGAAGCTTTCTTT. Its protein product is CASSGTGGRNTEAFF.